Listed below are T cell receptor beta chains from one sample, sequenced in a study of blood T cell repertoires in COVID-19. TCRdb keeps only in-frame clones here, not all; method: immunoSEQ multiplex PCR. Of over 200,000 clones listed, around 90% are singletons. Sequenced input: peripheral blood. The receptors were sampled from a woman aged 18-35 years who had recovered from COVID-19. CDR3s include the opening cysteine and the closing phenylalanine or tryptophan. Each record gives: D gene, J gene, V gene, clone size, CDR3 length, CDR3 protein, CDR3 DNA. D genes are given only for firm matches. The size of a clone is reported for some rows only, either as once, few or many, or as a class for expanded clones.

TRBD1 TRBJ1-2 TRBV2 - 17 CASRYRGTLIEAYGYTF TGTGCCAGCAGGTACAGGGGGACTCTTATAGAGGCCTATGGCTACACCTTC
- TRBJ2-1 TRBV12-3/TRBV12-4 - 13 CASSSTRGTEQFF TGTGCCAGCAGTTCTACGAGGGGGACTGAGCAGTTCTTC
- TRBJ2-2 TRBV3-1/TRBV3-2 once 17 CASSHVGSGANTGELFF TGTGCCAGCAGCCATGTGGGTAGCGGCGCGAACACCGGGGAGCTGTTTTTT
- TRBJ2-5 TRBV7-2 - 12 CASTEDRETQYF TGTGCCAGCACCGAAGACAGGGAGACCCAGTACTTC
TRBD2 TRBJ2-3 TRBV7-9 - 15 CASSGLAANTDTQYF TGTGCCAGCAGCGGGCTAGCGGCCAACACAGATACGCAGTATTTT
- TRBJ2-7 TRBV27 - 15 CASSLASLLASEQYF TGTGCCAGCAGTTTAGCTAGCTTGTTGGCGAGCGAGCAGTACTTC
- TRBJ2-3 TRBV11-2 - 19 CASSLVQGGRGGPTDTQYF TGTGCCAGCAGCTTAGTACAGGGCGGGAGAGGGGGACCCACAGATACGCAGTATTTT
TRBD1 TRBJ1-5 TRBV19 - 14 CASSAGTGPWPQHF TGTGCCAGTAGTGCCGGGACAGGCCCATGGCCCCAGCATTTT
TRBD1 TRBJ1-2 TRBV11-2 - 14 CASSWAQGAVGYTF TGTGCCAGCAGCTGGGCACAGGGGGCAGTTGGCTACACCTTC
- TRBJ2-1 TRBV2 - 12 CASSSTSDEQFF TGTGCCAGCAGTTCGACTTCTGATGAGCAGTTCTTC
- TRBJ1-1 TRBV13 - 14 CASSSPFGGTEAFF TGTGCCAGCAGCTCCCCTTTCGGAGGGACTGAAGCTTTCTTT
- TRBJ1-1 TRBV24-1 - 13 CATSAGSNTEAFF TGTGCCACCAGTGCGGGTTCTAACACTGAAGCTTTCTTT
- TRBJ2-3 TRBV9 once 16 CASSVSLDGSTDTQYF TGTGCCAGCAGCGTGTCGCTTGACGGGAGCACAGATACGCAGTATTTT
- TRBJ2-2 TRBV10-3 - 14 CAISAGGNTGELFF TGTGCCATCAGTGCAGGAGGGAACACCGGGGAGCTGTTTTTT
TRBD1 TRBJ1-5 TRBV6-5 - 15 CASSRSTGPNQPQHF TGTGCCAGCAGTCGTTCGACAGGGCCCAATCAGCCCCAGCATTTT
- TRBJ1-2 TRBV6-5 - 16 CASSYSGSTGIYGYTF TGTGCCAGCAGTTATTCCGGTTCGACAGGCATCTATGGCTACACCTTC
TRBD1 TRBJ2-7 TRBV15 - 14 CATAPGQTFYEQYF TGTGCCACCGCTCCGGGACAGACTTTTTACGAGCAGTACTTC